This is a list of T cell receptor beta chains from one sample in a study of T cell changes during pregnancy in multiple sclerosis. Data came from immunoSEQ multiplex PCR; TCRdb stores just in-frame clones and leaves some out. The table shows tens of thousands of clones, with about 92% occurring only once. The material was CD4+ T cells from peripheral blood mononuclear cells, obtained after pregnancy. The receptors shown here come from a female donor in good health, enrolled as a control in a pregnancy study. The CDR3 runs from the conserved cysteine through the conserved F or W. D genes are given only for firm matches. Expanded clones are given a class, and other clones once, few, many or no size at all.

D gene,J gene,V gene,clone size,CDR3 length,CDR3 DNA,CDR3 protein
NA,TRBJ2-5,TRBV6-1,NA,14,TGTGCCAGCAGTGGCGGAGCAGGGCGAGAGACCCAGTACTTC,CASSGGAGRETQYF
NA,TRBJ1-3,TRBV9,few,13,TGTGCCAGCAGCGTAGCTCATAGTCACACCATATATTTT,CASSVAHSHTIYF
TRBD2,TRBJ2-7,TRBV6-5,NA,15,TGTGCCAGCAGGCTCAGCGGGGGCCTTTCCTACGAGCAGTACTTC,CASRLSGGLSYEQYF
NA,TRBJ2-7,TRBV6-5,few,14,TGTGCCAGCACCTTAAGGACGGGAGCCTACGAGCAGTACTTC,CASTLRTGAYEQYF
NA,TRBJ2-3,TRBV5-4,NA,14,TGTGCCAGCAGCTTCGGAGGACGCACAGATACGCAGTATTTT,CASSFGGRTDTQYF
TRBD2,TRBJ2-4,TRBV11-1,NA,14,TGTGCCAGCAGCTCCGGGACTAGCGTCGGCATTCAGTACTTC,CASSSGTSVGIQYF
TRBD2,TRBJ2-7,TRBV13,NA,15,TGTGCCAGCAGCCTTATACCTAGCGGGGGGGGCGAGCAGTACTTC,CASSLIPSGGGEQYF
NA,TRBJ2-1,TRBV19,NA,14,TGTGCCAGTAGATCAGCGGGTCTTTACAATGAGCAGTTCTTC,CASRSAGLYNEQFF
NA,TRBJ1-5,TRBV28,NA,12,TGTGCCAGCAGTGCAAACAGGGAGCCCCAGCATTTT,CASSANREPQHF
NA,TRBJ1-5,TRBV6-6,NA,13,TGTGCCAGCAGTCCCCCGGGCAATCAGCCCCAGCATTTT,CASSPPGNQPQHF
TRBD1,TRBJ1-1,TRBV7-9,NA,16,TGTGCCAGCAGCTCTCTCTCCGGGACAGGGAACACTGAAGCTTTCTTT,CASSSLSGTGNTEAFF
TRBD1,TRBJ2-7,TRBV18,NA,16,TGTGCCAGCTCACTAAGCCGGGACAGGGGTACGTACGAGCAGTACTTC,CASSLSRDRGTYEQYF
NA,TRBJ2-3,TRBV7-2,few,15,TGTGCCAGCAGCCCCCGAAGGGGGTCTGGAGATACGCAGTATTTT,CASSPRRGSGDTQYF
NA,TRBJ2-2,TRBV5-1,NA,15,TGCGCCAGCAGCTTACCGACAGGGAACACCGGGGAGCTGTTTTTT,CASSLPTGNTGELFF
NA,TRBJ1-4,TRBV5-1,NA,15,TGCGCCAGCAGTTCCGAAGGGGTAGGTCAGGAAAAACTGTTTTTT,CASSSEGVGQEKLFF
TRBD1,TRBJ1-3,TRBV7-2,NA,14,TGTGCCAGCAGCTCCGGACAGGGTGGAAACACCATATATTTT,CASSSGQGGNTIYF
NA,TRBJ2-7,TRBV4-3,NA,13,TGCGCCAGCAGTCGGGACAGCGGGCGCGAGCAGTACTTC,CASSRDSGREQYF
TRBD1,TRBJ1-4,TRBV4-3,NA,14,TGCGCCAGCAGCCCAGGGGGCAAGGTTGAAAAACTGTTTTTT,CASSPGGKVEKLFF
TRBD2,TRBJ2-7,TRBV4-2,NA,15,TGTGCCAGCAGCCAAGATAGTTCTCCCGGGAGGGAGCAGTACTTC,CASSQDSSPGREQYF
TRBD1,TRBJ1-6,TRBV7-2,NA,19,TGTGCCAGCAGCTCTAGACAGGGCATGAGTAGTTCCTATAATTCACCCCTCCACTTT,CASSSRQGMSSSYNSPLHF
TRBD1,TRBJ2-7,TRBV18,NA,13,TGTGCCAGCTCACTAGGACAGGGGGTCGAGCAGTACTTC,CASSLGQGVEQYF
NA,TRBJ2-7,TRBV6-5,NA,14,TGTGCCAGCAGTTATAAGGCAGGGTCCTACGAGCAGTACTTC,CASSYKAGSYEQYF
TRBD2,TRBJ2-2,TRBV28,NA,16,TGTGCCGGACGTAGCGGGGGGGCAGCGAACACCGGGGAGCTGTTTTTT,CAGRSGGAANTGELFF
NA,TRBJ2-2,TRBV6-5,NA,15,TGTGCCAGCAGTTTGAATCCACAGGGTCCCGGGGAGCTGTTTTTT,CASSLNPQGPGELFF
NA,TRBJ1-1,TRBV15,few,14,TGTGCCACCAATCCACAGAGGGGGTACACTGAAGCTTTCTTT,CATNPQRGYTEAFF